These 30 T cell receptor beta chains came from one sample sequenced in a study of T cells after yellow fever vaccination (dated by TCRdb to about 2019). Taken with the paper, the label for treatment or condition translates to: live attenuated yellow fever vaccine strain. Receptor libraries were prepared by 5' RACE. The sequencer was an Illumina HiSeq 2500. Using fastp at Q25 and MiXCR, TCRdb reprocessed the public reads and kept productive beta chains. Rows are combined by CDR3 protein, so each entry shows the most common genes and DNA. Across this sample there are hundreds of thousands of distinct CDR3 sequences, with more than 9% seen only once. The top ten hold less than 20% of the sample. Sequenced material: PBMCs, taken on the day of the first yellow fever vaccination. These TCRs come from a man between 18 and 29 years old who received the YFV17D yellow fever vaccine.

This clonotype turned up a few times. The CDR3 is CASSPGTGSYSPLHF. The CDR3 DNA follows: TGTGCCAGCTCGCCGGGGACAGGGTCATACTCACCCCTCCACTTT. The V and J genes are TRBV18 and TRBJ1-6; 9 nucleotides align to TRBD1. The germline V gene has CDR1 KGHSH and CDR2 LQKENI. The trim removed 6 bases at V and 10 bases at J, leaving 10 bases unmatched. This CDR3 spans 15 amino acids.

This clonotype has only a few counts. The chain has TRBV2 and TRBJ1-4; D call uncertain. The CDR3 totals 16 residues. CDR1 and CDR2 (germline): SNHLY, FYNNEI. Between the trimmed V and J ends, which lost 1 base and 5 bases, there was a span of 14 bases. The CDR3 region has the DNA TGTGCCAGCAGTGAAGGGCTAGGGCAGGAAAATGAAAAACTGTTTTTT. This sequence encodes CASSEGLGQENEKLFF.

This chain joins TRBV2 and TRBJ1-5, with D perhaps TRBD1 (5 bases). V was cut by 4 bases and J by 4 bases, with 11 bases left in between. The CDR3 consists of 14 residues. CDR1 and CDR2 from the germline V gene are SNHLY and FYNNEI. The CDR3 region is CASSAGPVNQPQHF. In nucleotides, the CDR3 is TGTGCCAGCAGTGCGGGGCCGGTTAATCAGCCCCAGCATTTT.

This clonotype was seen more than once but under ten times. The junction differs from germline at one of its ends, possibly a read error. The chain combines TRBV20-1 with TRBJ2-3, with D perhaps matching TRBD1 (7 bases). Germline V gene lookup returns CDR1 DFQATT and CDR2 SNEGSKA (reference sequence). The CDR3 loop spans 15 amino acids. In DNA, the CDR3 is TGCAGTGCACCGCAGCAGGGGGTAGGGGAGGCTACGCAATATTTT. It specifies CSAPQQGVGEATQYF.

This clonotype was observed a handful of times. DNA for the CDR3: TGCGCCAGCAGCTGGGCGGGGGGGGGCACAGATACGCAGTATTTT. Translated, it gives CASSWAGGGTDTQYF. J is TRBJ2-3 and V is TRBV5-1, with 9 bases lining up with TRBD2. CDR1 is SGHRS and CDR2 is YFSETQ in the germline V gene. J was trimmed by 1 base and V by 3 bases; bases with no gene match: 3. This CDR3 is built from 15 residues.

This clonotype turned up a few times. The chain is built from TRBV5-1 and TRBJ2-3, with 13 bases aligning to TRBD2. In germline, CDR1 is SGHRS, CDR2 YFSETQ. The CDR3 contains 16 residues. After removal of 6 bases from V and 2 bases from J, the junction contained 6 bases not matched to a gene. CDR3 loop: CASTWTSGGNTDTQYF. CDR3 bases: TGCGCCAGCACTTGGACTAGCGGGGGAAACACAGATACGCAGTATTTT.

CDR3 residues: CASSFFPPKSGYEQYF. CDR3 DNA sequence: TGTGCCAGCAGTTTTTTCCCCCCGAAAAGCGGATACGAGCAGTACTTC. V usage is TRBV27 and J usage is TRBJ2-7; possibly TRBD2 for D (5 bases). The CDR3 totals 16 residues. Germline assignment: CDR1 MNHEY and CDR2 SMNVEV (reference sequence). Trimming cost V 3 bases and J 4 bases, with 19 bases left between them.

CDR3 DNA sequence: TGTGCCAGCAGCCCCGACAGGGGGCGAACTAATGAAAAACTGTTTTTT. Amino acids: CASSPDRGRTNEKLFF. This chain uses TRBV14 with TRBJ1-4, with 10 nucleotides matching TRBD1. This CDR3 contains 16 residues. Germline CDR1 is SGHDN and CDR2 is FVKESK. Losses at the gene ends were 4 bases for V and 1 base for J; bases not matched to a gene: 3.

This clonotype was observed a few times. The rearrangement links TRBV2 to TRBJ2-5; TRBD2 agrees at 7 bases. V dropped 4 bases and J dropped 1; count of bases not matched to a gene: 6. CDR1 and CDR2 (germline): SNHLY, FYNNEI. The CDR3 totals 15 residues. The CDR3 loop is CASSGGGRGQETQYF. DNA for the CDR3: TGTGCCAGCAGTGGGGGGGGTCGTGGCCAAGAGACCCAGTACTTC.

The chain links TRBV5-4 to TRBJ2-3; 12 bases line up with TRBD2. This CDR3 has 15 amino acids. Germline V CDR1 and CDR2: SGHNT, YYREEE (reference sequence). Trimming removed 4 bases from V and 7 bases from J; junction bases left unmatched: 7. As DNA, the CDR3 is TGTGCCAGCAGCCCCGGGACTAGCGGGTTATATACGCAGTATTTT. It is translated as CASSPGTSGLYTQYF.

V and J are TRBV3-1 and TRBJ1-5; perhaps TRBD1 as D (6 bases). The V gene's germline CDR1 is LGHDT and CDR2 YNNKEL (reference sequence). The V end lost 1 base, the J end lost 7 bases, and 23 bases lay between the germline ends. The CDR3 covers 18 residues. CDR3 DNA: TGTGCCAGCAGCCAAGGGGGGGACATTCCAACTTTCCGGCAGCCCCAGCATTTT. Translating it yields CASSQGGDIPTFRQPQHF. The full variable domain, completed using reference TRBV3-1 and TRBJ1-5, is DTAVSQTPKYLVTQMGNDKSIKCEQNLGHDTMYWYKQDSKKFLKIMFSYNNKELIINETVPNRFSPKSPDKAHLNLHINSLELGDSAVYFCASSQGGDIPTFRQPQHFGDGTRLSIL.

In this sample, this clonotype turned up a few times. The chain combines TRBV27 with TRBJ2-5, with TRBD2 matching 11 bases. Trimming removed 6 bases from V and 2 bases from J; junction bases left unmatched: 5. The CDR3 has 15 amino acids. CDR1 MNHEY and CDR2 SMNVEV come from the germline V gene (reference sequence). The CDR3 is CASRGRTSGQETQYF. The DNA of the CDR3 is TGTGCCAGCAGGGGAAGGACTAGCGGGCAAGAGACCCAGTACTTC.

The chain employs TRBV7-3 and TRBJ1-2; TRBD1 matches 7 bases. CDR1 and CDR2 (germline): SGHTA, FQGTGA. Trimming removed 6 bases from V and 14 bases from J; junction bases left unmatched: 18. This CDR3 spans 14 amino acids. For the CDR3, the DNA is TGTGCCAGCAGACGGACCGGGACAGCCTTAAAGTGGACCTTC. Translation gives CASRRTGTALKWTF.

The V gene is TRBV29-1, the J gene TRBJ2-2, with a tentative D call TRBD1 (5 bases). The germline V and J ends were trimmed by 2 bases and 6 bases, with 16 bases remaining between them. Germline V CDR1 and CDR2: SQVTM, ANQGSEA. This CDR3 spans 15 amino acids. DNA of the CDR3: TGCAGCGTTGAATGGTTCGGCAGGGATGCCGGGGAGCTGTTTTTT. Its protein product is CSVEWFGRDAGELFF.

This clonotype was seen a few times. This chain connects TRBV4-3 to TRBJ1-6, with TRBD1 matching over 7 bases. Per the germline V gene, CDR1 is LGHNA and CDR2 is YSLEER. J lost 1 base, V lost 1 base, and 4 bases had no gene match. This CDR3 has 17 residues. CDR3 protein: CASSQVGTVSYNSPLHF. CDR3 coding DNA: TGCGCCAGCAGCCAAGTGGGGACAGTTTCCTATAATTCACCCCTCCACTTT.

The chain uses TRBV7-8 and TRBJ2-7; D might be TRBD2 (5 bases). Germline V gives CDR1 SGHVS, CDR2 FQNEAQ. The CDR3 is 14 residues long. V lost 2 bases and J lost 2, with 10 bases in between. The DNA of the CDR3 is TGTGCCAGCAGCTTAAGCGGACCGGCCTACGAGCAGTACGTC. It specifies CASSLSGPAYEQYV.

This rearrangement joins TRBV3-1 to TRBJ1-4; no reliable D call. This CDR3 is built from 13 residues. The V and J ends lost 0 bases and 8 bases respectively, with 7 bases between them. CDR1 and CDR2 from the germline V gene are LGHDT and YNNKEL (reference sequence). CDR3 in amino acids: CASSQDSGEKLFF. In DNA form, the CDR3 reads TGTGCCAGCAGCCAAGATTCAGGAGAAAAACTGTTTTTT.

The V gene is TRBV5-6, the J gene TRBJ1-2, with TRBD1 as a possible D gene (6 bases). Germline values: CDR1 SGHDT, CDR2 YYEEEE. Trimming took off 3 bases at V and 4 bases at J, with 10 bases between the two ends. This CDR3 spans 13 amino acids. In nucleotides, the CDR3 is TGTGCCAGCAGCTATGGGACAACCTATGGCTACACCTTC. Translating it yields CASSYGTTYGYTF.

The DNA for the CDR3 is TGTGCCAGCAGTTCTCTAGCGGGTAAAGGAGAGACCCAGTACTTC. Translated: CASSSLAGKGETQYF. This chain connects TRBV12-3 or TRBV12-4 to TRBJ2-5, with TRBD2 matching over 8 bases. There are 15 residues in the CDR3. V shed 4 bases, J shed 4 bases, and the junction held 8 bases outside the gene matches.

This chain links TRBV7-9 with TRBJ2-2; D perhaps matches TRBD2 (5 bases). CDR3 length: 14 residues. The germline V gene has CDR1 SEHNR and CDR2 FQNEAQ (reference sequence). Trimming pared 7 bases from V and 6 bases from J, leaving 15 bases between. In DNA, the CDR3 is TGTGCCAGCATAAAAACGGACGGGGCCGGGGAGCTGTTTTTT. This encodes CASIKTDGAGELFF.

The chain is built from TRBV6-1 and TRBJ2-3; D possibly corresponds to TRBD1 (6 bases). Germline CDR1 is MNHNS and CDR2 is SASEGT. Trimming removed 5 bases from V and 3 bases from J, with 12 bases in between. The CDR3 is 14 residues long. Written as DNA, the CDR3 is TGTGCCAGCAGTATCCAAGGACAGACAGATACGCAGTATTTT. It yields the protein CASSIQGQTDTQYF.

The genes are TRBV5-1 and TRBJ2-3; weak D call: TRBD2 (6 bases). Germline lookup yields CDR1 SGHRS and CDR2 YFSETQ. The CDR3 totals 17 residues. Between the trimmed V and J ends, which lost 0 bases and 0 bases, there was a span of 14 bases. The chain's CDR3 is CASSLGPLATSTDTQYF. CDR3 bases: TGCGCCAGCAGCTTGGGACCTCTAGCGACTAGCACAGATACGCAGTATTTT.

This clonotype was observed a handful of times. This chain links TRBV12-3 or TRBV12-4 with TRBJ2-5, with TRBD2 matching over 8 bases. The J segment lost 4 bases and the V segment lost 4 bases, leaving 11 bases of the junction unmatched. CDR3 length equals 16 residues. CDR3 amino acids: CASSSAGLGAGETQYF. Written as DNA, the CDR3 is TGTGCCAGCAGTTCAGCGGGACTAGGGGCGGGAGAGACCCAGTACTTC.

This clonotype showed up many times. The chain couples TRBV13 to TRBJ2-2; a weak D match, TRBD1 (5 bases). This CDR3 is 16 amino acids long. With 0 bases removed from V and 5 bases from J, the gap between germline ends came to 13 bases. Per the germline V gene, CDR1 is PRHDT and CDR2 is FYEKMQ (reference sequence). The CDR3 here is CASSLGAGKETGELFF. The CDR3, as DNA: TGTGCCAGCAGCTTAGGTGCAGGGAAAGAGACCGGGGAGCTGTTTTTT.

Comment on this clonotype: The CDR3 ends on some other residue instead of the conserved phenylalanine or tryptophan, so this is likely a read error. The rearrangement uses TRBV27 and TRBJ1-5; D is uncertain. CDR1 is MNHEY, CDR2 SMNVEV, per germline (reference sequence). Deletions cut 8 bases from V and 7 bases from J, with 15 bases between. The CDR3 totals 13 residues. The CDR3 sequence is CASAAGSWQPQHV. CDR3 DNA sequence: TGTGCCAGCGCGGCAGGTTCTTGGCAGCCCCAGCATGTT.

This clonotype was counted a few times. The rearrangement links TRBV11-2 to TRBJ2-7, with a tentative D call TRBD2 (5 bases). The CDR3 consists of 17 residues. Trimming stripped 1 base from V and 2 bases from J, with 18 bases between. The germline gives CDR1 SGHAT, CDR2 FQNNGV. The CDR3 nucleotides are TGTGCCAGCAGCTTAGGCGTGGGCAGCGGCGGCACCTACGAGCAGTACTTC. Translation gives CASSLGVGSGGTYEQYF.

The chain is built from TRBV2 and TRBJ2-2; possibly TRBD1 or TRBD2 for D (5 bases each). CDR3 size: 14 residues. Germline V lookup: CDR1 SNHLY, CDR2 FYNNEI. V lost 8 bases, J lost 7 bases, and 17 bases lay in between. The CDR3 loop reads CASSPGTGRGELFF. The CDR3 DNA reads TGTGCCAGCTCCCCAGGGACGGGGCGCGGGGAGCTGTTTTTT.

This CDR3 reads CATYSGNTIYF. The CDR3 DNA is TGTGCCACCTATTCCGGAAACACCATATATTTT. The chain has TRBV5-4 and TRBJ1-3; no clear D. The ends were cut back, 9 bases at V and 4 bases at J, with 8 bases in the middle. Per the germline V gene, CDR1 is SGHNT and CDR2 is YYREEE (reference sequence). The CDR3 loop spans 11 amino acids.

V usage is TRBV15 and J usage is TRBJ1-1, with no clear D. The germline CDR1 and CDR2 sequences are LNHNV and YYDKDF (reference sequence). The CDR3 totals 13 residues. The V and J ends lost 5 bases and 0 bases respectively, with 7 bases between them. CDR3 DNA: TGTGCCACCAGCGGATCGGTGAACACTGAAGCTTTCTTT. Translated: CATSGSVNTEAFF. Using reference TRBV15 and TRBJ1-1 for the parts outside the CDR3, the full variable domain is DAMVIQNPRYQVTQFGKPVTLSCSQTLNHNVMYWYQQKSSQAPKLLFHYYDKDFNNEADTPDNFQSRRPNTSFCFLDIRSPGLGDTAMYLCATSGSVNTEAFFGQGTRLTVV.

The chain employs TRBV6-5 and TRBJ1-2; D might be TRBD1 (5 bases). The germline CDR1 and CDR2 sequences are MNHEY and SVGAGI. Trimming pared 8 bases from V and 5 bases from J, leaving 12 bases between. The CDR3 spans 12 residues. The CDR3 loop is CASGAGWYGYTF. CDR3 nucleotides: TGTGCCAGCGGAGCAGGGTGGTATGGCTACACCTTC.